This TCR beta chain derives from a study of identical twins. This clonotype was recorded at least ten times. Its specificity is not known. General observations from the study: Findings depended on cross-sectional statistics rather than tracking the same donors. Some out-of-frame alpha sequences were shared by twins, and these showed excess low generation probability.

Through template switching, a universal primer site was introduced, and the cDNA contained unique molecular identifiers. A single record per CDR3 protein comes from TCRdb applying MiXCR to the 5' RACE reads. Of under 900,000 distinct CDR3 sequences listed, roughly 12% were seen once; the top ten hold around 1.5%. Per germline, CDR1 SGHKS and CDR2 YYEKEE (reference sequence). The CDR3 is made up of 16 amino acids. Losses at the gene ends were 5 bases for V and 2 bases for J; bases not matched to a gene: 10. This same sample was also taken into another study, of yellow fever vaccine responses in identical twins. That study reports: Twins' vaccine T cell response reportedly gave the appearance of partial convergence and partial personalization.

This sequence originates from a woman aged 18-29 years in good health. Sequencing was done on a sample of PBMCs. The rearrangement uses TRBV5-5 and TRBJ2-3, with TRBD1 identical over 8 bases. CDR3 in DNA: TGTGCCAGCAGTCTGGGCCAGGGGGCAAACACAGATACGCAGTATTTT. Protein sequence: CASSLGQGANTDTQYF.